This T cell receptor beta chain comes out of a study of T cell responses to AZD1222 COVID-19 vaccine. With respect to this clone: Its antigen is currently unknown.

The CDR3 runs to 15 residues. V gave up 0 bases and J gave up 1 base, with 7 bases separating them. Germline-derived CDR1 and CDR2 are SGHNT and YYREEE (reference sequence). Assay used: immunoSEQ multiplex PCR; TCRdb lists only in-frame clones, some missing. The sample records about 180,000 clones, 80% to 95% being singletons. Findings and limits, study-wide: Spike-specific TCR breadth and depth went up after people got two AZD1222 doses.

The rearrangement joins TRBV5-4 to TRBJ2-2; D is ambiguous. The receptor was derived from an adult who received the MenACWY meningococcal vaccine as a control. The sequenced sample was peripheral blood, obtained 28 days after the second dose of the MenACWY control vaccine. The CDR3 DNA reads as TGTGCCAGCAGCTTGGCCGCAGTGAACACCGGGGAGCTGTTTTTT. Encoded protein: CASSLAAVNTGELFF.